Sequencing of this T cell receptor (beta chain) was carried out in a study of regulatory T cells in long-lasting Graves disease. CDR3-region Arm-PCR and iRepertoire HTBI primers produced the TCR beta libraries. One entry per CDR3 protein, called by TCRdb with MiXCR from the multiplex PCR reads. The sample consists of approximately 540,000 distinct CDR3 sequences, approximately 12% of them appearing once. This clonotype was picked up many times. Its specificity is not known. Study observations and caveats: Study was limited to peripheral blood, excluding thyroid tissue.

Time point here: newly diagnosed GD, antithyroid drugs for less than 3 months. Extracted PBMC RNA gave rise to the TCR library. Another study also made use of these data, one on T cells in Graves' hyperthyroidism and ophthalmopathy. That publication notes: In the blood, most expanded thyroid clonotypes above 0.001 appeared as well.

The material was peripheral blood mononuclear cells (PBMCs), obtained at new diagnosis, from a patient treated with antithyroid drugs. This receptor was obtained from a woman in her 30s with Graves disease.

For the CDR3, the DNA is TGCAGTGCTAGGTCAGGGTTCTATAATTCACCCCTCCACTTT. It is translated as CSARSGFYNSPLHF. The chain joins TRBV20-1 to TRBJ1-6; D may be TRBD1 (5 bases). The CDR3 contains 14 residues. Between the trimmed V and J ends, which lost 3 bases and 3 bases, there was a span of 9 bases. The germline gives CDR1 DFQATT, CDR2 SNEGSKA (reference sequence).